This TCR beta chain was profiled in a study of identical twins. This clonotype appeared many times. The CDR3 is 16 amino acids. Trimming took off 3 bases at V and 0 bases at J, with 13 bases between the two ends. TCRdb independently ran MiXCR on the 5' RACE reads; one entry per CDR3 protein. The table records a few hundred thousand distinct CDR3 sequences, about 13% of them present only once. This same sample was also part of a study on yellow fever vaccine responses in identical twins.

The gene calls are TRBV12-3 or TRBV12-4 and TRBJ2-3, with D tentatively TRBD1 or TRBD2 (6 bases each). This clonotype was sampled from a woman aged 18-35 years in good health. The sequenced sample was memory (CD45RO+) T cells sorted from blood. CDR3 in DNA: TGTGCCAGCAGTTTCGGGGGCCCAAAAAGCACAGATACGCAGTATTTT. Protein: CASSFGGPKSTDTQYF.